This T cell receptor (beta chain) was recovered during a study of control samples from healthy donors and cancer patients. The repertoire was sequenced with immunoSEQ multiplex PCR; TCRdb's copy has only in-frame clones and lacks some. The table lists about 82,000 clones, around 87% of them singletons, with about a fifth in the top ten. Germline V lookup: CDR1 KGHDR, CDR2 SFDVKD. With 1 base removed from V and 6 bases from J, the gap between germline ends came to 16 bases. CDR3 size: 16 residues. The genes are TRBV24-1 and TRBJ2-3, with D perhaps matching TRBD1 (5 bases). The material sequenced was blood. The receptor was isolated from a man between 45 and 60 years old in good health. CDR3 protein: CATSDFPGQGGDTQYF. The CDR3 nucleotides are TGTGCCACCAGTGATTTCCCAGGGCAGGGTGGGGATACGCAGTATTTT.